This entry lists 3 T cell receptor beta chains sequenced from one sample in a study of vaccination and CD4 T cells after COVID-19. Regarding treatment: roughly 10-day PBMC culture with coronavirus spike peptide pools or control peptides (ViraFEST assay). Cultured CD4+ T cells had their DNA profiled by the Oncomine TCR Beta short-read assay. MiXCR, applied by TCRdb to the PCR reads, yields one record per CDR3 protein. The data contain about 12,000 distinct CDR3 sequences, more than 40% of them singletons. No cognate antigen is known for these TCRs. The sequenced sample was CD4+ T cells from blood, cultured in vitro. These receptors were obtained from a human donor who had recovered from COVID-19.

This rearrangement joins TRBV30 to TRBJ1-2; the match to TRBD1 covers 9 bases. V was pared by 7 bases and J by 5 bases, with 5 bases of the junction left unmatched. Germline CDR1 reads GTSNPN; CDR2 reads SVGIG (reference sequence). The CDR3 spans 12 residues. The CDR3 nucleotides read TGTGCCTCTGGACAGGGGATTTATGGCTACACCTTC. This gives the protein CASGQGIYGYTF. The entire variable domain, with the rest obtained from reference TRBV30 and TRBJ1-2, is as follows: SQTIHQWPATLVQPVGSPLSLECTVEGTSNPNLYWYRQAAGRGLQLLFYSVGIGQISSEVPQNLSASRPQDRQFILSSKKLLLSDSGFYLCASGQGIYGYTFGSGTRLTVV.

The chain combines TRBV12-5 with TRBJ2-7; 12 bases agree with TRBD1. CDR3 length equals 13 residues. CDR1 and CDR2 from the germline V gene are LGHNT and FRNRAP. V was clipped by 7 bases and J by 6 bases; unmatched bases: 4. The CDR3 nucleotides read TGTGCTAGTGCCGGGACAGGGGGCGGCGAGCAGTACTTC. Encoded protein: CASAGTGGGEQYF. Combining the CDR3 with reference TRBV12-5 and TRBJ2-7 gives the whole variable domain DARVTQTPRHKVTEMGQEVTMRCQPILGHNTVFWYRQTMMQGLELLAYFRNRAPLDDSGMPKDRFSAEMPDATLATLKIQPSEPRDSAVYFCASAGTGGGEQYFGPGTRLTVT.

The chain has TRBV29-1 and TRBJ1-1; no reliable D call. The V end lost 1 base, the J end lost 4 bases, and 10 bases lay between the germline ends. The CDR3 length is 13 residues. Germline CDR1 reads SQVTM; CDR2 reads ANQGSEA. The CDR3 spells CSVEGRRGTEAFF. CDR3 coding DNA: TGCAGCGTTGAAGGGCGACGTGGCACTGAAGCTTTCTTT.